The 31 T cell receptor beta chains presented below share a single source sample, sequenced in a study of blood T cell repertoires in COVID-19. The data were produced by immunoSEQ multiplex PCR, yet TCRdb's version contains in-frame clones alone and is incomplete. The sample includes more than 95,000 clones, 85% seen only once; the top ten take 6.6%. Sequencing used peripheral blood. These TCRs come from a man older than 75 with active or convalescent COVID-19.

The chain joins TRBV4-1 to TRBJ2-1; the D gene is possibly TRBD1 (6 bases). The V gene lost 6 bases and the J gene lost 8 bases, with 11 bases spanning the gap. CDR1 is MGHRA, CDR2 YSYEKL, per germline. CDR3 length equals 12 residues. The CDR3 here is CASRGQTHEQFF. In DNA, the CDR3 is TGCGCCAGCAGAGGACAGACCCATGAGCAGTTCTTC.

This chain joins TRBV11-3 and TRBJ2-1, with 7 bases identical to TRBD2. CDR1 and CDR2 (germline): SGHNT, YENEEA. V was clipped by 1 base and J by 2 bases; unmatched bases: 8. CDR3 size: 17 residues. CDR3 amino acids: CASSLGVAGATYNEQFF. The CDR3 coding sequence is TGTGCCAGCAGCTTAGGGGTTGCGGGAGCGACCTACAATGAGCAGTTCTTC. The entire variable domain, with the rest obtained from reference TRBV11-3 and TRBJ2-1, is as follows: EAGVVQSPRYKIIEKKQPVAFWCNPISGHNTLYWYLQNLGQGPELLIRYENEEAVDDSQLPKDRFSAERLKGVDSTLKIQPAELGDSAVYLCASSLGVAGATYNEQFFGPGTRLTVL.

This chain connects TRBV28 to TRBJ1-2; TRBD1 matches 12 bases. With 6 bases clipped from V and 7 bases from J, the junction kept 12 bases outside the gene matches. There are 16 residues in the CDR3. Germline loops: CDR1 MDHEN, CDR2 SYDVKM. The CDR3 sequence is CASSPPGTGGAGGYTF. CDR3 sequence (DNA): TGTGCCAGCAGCCCGCCCGGGACAGGGGGCGCAGGTGGCTACACCTTC.

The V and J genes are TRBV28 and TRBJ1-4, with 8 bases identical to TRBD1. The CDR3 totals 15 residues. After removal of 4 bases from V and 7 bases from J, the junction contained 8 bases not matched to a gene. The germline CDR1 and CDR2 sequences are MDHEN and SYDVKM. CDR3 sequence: CASSSDRGFGEKLFF. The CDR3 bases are TGTGCCAGCAGTTCCGACAGGGGATTTGGTGAAAAACTGTTTTTT.

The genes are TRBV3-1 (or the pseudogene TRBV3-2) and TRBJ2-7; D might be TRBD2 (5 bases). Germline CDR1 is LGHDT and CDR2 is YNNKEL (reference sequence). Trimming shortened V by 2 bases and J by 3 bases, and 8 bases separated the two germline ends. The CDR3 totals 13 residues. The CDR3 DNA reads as TGTGCCAGCAGCCAAATTCGGGGCTACGAGCAGTACTTC. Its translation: CASSQIRGYEQYF.

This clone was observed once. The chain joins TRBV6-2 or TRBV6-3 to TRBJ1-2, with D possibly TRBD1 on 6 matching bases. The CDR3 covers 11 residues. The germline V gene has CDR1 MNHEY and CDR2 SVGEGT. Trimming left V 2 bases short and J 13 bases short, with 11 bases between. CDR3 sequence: CASSYPSTGTF. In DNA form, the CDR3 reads TGTGCCAGCAGTTACCCATCGACAGGCACCTTC.

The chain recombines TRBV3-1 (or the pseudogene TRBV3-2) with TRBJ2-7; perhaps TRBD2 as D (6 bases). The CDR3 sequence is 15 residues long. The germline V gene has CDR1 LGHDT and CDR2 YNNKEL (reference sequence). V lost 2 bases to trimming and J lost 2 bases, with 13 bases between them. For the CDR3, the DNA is TGTGCCAGCAGCCAATCACCGGGGGAGACCTACGAGCAGTACTTC. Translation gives CASSQSPGETYEQYF.

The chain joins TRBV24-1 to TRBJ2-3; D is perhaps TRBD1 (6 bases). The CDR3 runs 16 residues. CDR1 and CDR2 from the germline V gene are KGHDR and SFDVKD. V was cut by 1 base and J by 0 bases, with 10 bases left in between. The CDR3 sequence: CATSDLNRESTDTQYF. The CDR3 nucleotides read TGTGCCACCAGTGATTTAAACAGGGAAAGCACAGATACGCAGTATTTT.

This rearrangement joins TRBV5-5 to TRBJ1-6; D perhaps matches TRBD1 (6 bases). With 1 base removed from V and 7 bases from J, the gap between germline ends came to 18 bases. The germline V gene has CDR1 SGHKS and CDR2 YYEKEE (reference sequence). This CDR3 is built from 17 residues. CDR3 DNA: TGTGCCAGCAGCTTGTTGGGGGGGCAAGCGGTCAATTCACCCCTCCACTTT. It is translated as CASSLLGGQAVNSPLHF.

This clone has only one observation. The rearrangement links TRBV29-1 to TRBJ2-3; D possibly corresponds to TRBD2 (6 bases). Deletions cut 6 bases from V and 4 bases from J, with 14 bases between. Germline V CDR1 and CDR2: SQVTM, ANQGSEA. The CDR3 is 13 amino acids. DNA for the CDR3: TGCAGCGTCCCAAAGGAGGGTGCAGATACGCAGTATTTT. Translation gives CSVPKEGADTQYF.

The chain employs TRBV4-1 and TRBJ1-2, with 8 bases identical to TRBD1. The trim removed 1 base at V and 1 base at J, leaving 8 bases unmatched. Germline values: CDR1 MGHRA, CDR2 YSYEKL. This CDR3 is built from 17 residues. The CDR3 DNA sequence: TGCGCCAGCAGCCAAGGATACAGGGGGAGAAGTAACTATGGCTACACCTTC. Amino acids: CASSQGYRGRSNYGYTF.

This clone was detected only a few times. CDR3 amino acids: CASSIDHRTFSYEQYF. CDR3 coding DNA: TGTGCCAGTAGTATAGATCACAGGACGTTCTCCTACGAGCAGTACTTC. V usage is TRBV19 and J usage is TRBJ2-7, with D possibly TRBD1 on 5 matching bases. Germline V gene lookup returns CDR1 LNHDA and CDR2 SQIVND (reference sequence). The CDR3 loop spans 16 amino acids. The germline V and J ends were trimmed by 0 bases and 0 bases, with 12 bases remaining between them.

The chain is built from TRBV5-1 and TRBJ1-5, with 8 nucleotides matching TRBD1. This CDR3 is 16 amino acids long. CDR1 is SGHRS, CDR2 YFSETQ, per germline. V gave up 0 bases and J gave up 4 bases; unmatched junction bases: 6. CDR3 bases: TGCGCCAGCAGCTTGGAAGACAGGGGAGAAAATCAGCCCCAGCATTTT. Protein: CASSLEDRGENQPQHF.

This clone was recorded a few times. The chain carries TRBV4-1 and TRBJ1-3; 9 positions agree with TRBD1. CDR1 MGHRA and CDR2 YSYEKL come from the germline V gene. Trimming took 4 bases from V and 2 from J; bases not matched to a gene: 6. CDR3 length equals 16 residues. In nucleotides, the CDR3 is TGCGCCAGCAGCCCGGACAGGGGACTAACTGGAAACACCATATATTTT. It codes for CASSPDRGLTGNTIYF.

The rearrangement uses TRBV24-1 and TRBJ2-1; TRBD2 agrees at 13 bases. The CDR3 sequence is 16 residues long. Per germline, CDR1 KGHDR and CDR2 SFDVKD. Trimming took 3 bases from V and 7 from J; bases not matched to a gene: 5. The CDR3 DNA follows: TGTGCCACCAGTGATGGGGGACTAGCGGGAAGAAATGAGCAGTTCTTC. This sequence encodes CATSDGGLAGRNEQFF.

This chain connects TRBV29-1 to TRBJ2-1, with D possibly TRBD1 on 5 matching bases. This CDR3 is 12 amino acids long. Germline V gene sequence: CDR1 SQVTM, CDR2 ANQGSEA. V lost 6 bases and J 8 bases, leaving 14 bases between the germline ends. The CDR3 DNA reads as TGCAGCGTAGAACACACAGGTGATGAGCAGTTCTTC. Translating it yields CSVEHTGDEQFF.

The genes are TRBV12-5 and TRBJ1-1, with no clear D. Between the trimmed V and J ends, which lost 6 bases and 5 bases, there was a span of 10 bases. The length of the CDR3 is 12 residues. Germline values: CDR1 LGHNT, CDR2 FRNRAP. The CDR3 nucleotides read TGTGCTAGTGGGGTGGCCAGGACTGAAGCTTTCTTT. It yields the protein CASGVARTEAFF.

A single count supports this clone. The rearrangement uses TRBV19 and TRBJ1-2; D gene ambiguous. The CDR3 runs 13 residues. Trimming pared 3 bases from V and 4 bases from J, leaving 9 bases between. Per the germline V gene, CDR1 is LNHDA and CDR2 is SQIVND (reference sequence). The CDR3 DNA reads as TGTGCCAGTAGTATTGAGGCCGTCTATGGCTACACCTTC. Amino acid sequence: CASSIEAVYGYTF.

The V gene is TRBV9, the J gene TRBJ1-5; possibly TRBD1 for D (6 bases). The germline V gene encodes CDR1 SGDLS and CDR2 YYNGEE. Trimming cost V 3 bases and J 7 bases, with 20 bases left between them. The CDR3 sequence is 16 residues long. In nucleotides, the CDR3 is TGTGCCAGCAGCGCGCGAGTCCGGGACACAATCCAGCCCCAGCATTTT. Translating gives CASSARVRDTIQPQHF.

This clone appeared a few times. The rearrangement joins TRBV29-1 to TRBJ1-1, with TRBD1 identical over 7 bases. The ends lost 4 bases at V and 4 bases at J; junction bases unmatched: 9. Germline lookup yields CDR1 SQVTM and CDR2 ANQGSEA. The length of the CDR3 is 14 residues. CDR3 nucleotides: TGCAGCGTTGGCGACAGGGTCCTTCTCACTGAAGCTTTCTTT. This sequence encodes CSVGDRVLLTEAFF.

The CDR3 region has the DNA TGTGCCAGCAGTTTATCTTCAGGGTTCTCTGGAAACACCATATATTTT. Its protein is CASSLSSGFSGNTIYF. This sequence joins TRBV27 and TRBJ1-3; D is perhaps TRBD1 (5 bases). Germline loops: CDR1 MNHEY, CDR2 SMNVEV (reference sequence). The CDR3 has 16 amino acids. V was pared by 0 bases and J by 0 bases, with 9 bases between.

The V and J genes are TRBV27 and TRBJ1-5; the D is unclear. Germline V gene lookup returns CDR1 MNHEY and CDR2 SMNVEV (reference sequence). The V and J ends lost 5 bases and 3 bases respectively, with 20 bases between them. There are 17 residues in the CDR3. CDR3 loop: CASSPIPQASYNQPQHF. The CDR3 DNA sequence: TGTGCCAGCAGTCCTATTCCCCAGGCCAGCTACAATCAGCCCCAGCATTTT.

The CDR3 loop is CASSWAYGYTF. The CDR3 bases are TGTGCCAGCAGCTGGGCCTATGGCTACACCTTC. The V gene is TRBV25-1, the J gene TRBJ1-2; D not resolved. The germline CDR1 and CDR2 sequences are MGHDK and SYGVNS. Trimming pared 6 bases from V and 4 bases from J, leaving 6 bases between. CDR3 length: 11 amino acids.

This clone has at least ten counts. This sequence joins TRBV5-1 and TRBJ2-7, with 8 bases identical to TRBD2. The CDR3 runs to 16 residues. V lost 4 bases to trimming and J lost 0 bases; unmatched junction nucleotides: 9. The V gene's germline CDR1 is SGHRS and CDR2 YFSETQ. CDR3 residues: CASSPGLALYSYEQYF. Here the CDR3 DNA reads TGCGCCAGCAGCCCAGGACTAGCCCTCTACTCCTACGAGCAGTACTTC.

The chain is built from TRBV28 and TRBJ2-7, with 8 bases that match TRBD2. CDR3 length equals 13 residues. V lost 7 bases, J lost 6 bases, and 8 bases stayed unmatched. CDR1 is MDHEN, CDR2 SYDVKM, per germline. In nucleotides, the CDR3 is TGTGCCAGCAAGAACGGGGGGGCCTTCGAGCAGTACTTC. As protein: CASKNGGAFEQYF. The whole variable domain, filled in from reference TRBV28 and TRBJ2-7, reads DVKVTQSSRYLVKRTGEKVFLECVQDMDHENMFWYRQDPGLGLRLIYFSYDVKMKEKGDIPEGYSVSREKKERFSLILESASTNQTSMYLCASKNGGAFEQYFGPGTRLTVT.

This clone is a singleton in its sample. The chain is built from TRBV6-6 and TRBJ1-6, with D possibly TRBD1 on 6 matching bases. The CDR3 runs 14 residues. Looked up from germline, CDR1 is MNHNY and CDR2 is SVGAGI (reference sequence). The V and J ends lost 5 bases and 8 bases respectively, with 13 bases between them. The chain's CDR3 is CASSTGSSYSPLHF. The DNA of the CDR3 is TGTGCCAGCAGTACAGGGAGTAGTTATTCACCCCTCCACTTT.

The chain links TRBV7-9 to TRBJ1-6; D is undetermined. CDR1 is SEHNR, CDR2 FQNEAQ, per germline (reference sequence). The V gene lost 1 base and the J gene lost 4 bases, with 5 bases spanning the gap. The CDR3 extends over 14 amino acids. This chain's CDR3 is CASSLEQYNSPLHF. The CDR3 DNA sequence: TGTGCCAGCAGCTTAGAACAGTATAATTCACCCCTCCACTTT.

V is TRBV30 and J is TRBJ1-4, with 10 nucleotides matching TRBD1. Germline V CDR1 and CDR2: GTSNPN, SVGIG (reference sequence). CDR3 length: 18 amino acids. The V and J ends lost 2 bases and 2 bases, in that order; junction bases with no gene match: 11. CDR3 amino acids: CAWSFLGQGRRTNEKLFF. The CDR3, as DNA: TGTGCCTGGAGTTTCCTGGGACAGGGGAGGAGGACTAATGAAAAACTGTTTTTT.

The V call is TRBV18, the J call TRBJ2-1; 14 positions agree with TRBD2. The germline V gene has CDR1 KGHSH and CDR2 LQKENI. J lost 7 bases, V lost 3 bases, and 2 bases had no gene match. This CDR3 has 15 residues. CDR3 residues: CASSPGLAGENEQFF. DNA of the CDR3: TGTGCCAGCTCACCGGGACTAGCGGGGGAAAATGAGCAGTTCTTC. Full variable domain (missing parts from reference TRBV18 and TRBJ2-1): NAGVMQNPRHLVRRRGQEARLRCSPMKGHSHVYWYRQLPEEGLKFMVYLQKENIIDESGMPKERFSAEFPKEGPSILRIQQVVRGDSAAYFCASSPGLAGENEQFFGPGTRLTVL.

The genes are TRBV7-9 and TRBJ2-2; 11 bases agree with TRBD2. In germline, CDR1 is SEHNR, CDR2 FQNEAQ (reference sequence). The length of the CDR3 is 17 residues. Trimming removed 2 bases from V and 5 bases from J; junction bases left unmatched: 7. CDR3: CASSLIEASGGTGELFF. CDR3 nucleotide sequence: TGTGCCAGCAGCTTAATCGAAGCTAGCGGGGGGACCGGGGAGCTGTTTTTT.

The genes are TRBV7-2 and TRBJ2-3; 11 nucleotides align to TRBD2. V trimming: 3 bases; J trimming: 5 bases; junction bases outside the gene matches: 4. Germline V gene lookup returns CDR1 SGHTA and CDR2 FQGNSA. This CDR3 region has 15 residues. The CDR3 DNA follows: TGTGCCAGCAGCTTTCTAGCGGGAGGTGTAGATACGCAGTATTTT. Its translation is CASSFLAGGVDTQYF.